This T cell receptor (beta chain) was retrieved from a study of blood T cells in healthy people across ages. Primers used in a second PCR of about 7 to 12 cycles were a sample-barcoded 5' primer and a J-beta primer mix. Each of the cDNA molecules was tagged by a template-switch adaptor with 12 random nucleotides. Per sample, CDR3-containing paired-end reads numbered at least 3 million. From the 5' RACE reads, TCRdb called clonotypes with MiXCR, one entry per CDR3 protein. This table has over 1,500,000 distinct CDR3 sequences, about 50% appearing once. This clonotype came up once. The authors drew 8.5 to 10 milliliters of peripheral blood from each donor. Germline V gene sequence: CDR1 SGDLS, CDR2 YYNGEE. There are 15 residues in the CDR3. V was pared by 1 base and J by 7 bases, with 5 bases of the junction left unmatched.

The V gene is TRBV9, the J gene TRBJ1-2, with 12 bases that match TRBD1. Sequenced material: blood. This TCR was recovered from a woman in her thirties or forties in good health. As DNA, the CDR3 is TGTGCCAGCAGCGTACCGGGACAGGGGGCCACTGGCTACACCTTC. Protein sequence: CASSVPGQGATGYTF.